These 15 T cell receptor beta chains originate from one sample sequenced in a study of blood T cell repertoires in COVID-19. Generated by immunoSEQ multiplex PCR, the TCRdb table keeps only in-frame clones and is missing some. Among about 240,000 clones, roughly nine tenths were seen once, and the ten largest hold roughly 5.8%. The sequenced material came from peripheral blood. These TCRs come from a man between 60 and 75 years old with acute or convalescent COVID-19.

The chain has TRBV5-1 and TRBJ1-1, with 8 positions matching TRBD1. V lost 4 bases and J lost 4; bases outside the gene matches: 6. Germline CDR1 is SGHRS and CDR2 is YFSETQ. CDR3 length: 14 amino acids. The CDR3 DNA reads TGCGCCAGCAGCCCCACTACAGGGGGCACTGAAGCTTTCTTT. This sequence encodes CASSPTTGGTEAFF.

The chain is built from TRBV19 and TRBJ1-5; D is possibly TRBD1 (6 bases). Trimming shortened V by 7 bases and J by 7 bases, and 26 bases separated the two germline ends. In germline, CDR1 is LNHDA, CDR2 SQIVND (reference sequence). The CDR3 contains 17 residues. In DNA, the CDR3 is TGTGCCAGTACCGCTGGGGGGGGCCAAGGGGATCTGCAGCCCCAGCATTTT. Its protein product is CASTAGGGQGDLQPQHF. The full variable domain, its missing parts supplied by reference TRBV19 and TRBJ1-5, is DGGITQSPKYLFRKEGQNVTLSCEQNLNHDAMYWYRQDPGQGLRLIYYSQIVNDFQKGDIAEGYSVSREKKESFPLTVTSAQKNPTAFYLCASTAGGGQGDLQPQHFGDGTRLSIL.

The rearrangement uses TRBV5-6 and TRBJ1-2; D remains unclear. The CDR3 runs to 14 residues. Trimming pared 0 bases from V and 4 bases from J, leaving 10 bases between. In germline, CDR1 is SGHDT, CDR2 YYEEEE. CDR3 DNA: TGTGCCAGCAGCTTGGATGGGCAAGGCTATGGCTACACCTTC. Its protein is CASSLDGQGYGYTF.

In its sample, this clone was seen once. The chain has TRBV13 and TRBJ2-2; 7 bases agree with TRBD2. From germline, CDR1 is PRHDT and CDR2 FYEKMQ (reference sequence). CDR3 length equals 15 residues. V lost 5 bases to trimming and J lost 3 bases; unmatched junction nucleotides: 6. The CDR3 sequence is CASSILAAYTGELFF. The CDR3 DNA is TGTGCCAGCAGCATCCTAGCGGCCTACACCGGGGAGCTGTTTTTT.

The V call is TRBV11-3, the J call TRBJ2-7; 9 nucleotides align to TRBD1. V shed 4 bases, J shed 5 bases, and the junction held 0 bases outside the gene matches. Germline V gives CDR1 SGHNT, CDR2 YENEEA. The CDR3 totals 12 residues. The CDR3 here is CASSWTGDEQYF. The CDR3 nucleotides read TGTGCCAGCAGCTGGACAGGGGACGAGCAGTACTTC.

The chain joins TRBV6-2 or TRBV6-3 to TRBJ2-5; 7 bases agree with TRBD1. The trim removed 2 bases at V and 7 bases at J, leaving 7 bases unmatched. The germline CDR1 and CDR2 sequences are MNHEY and SVGEGT. This CDR3 has 14 residues. CDR3 coding DNA: TGTGCCAGCAGTTACAGTAGGGGGCGCGGGACCCAGTACTTC. Translated, it gives CASSYSRGRGTQYF.

The J gene is TRBJ1-2, the V gene TRBV27, with D hard to call. This CDR3 spans 15 amino acids. V lost 3 bases, J lost 7 bases, and 18 bases lay in between. CDR1 and CDR2 from the germline V gene are MNHEY and SMNVEV (reference sequence). The CDR3 sequence: CASSFTQVALGGYTF. CDR3 sequence (DNA): TGTGCCAGCAGTTTCACCCAGGTGGCATTAGGTGGCTACACCTTC.

The chain has TRBV30 and TRBJ1-2; the D is unclear. This CDR3 spans 13 amino acids. Per the germline V gene, CDR1 is GTSNPN and CDR2 is SVGIG (reference sequence). V was cut by 2 bases and J by 0 bases, with 7 bases left in between. This CDR3 reads CAWSNLSNYGYTF. CDR3 DNA: TGTGCCTGGAGTAACTTATCTAACTATGGCTACACCTTC.

The rearrangement joins TRBV12-3 or TRBV12-4 to TRBJ2-5, with D perhaps TRBD2 (5 bases). V was shortened by 6 bases and J by 12 bases, with 17 bases between the two germline ends. This CDR3 has 12 amino acids. The CDR3 region has the DNA TGTGCCAGCAGCACTCTACTAGGTCCTGAGTACTTC. It translates to CASSTLLGPEYF.

The chain links TRBV19 to TRBJ2-2, with TRBD1 matching over 7 bases. V shed 6 bases, J shed 2 bases, and the junction held 6 bases outside the gene matches. Germline CDR1 is LNHDA and CDR2 is SQIVND (reference sequence). The CDR3 sequence is 15 residues long. The CDR3 loop is CASRPPGGNTGELFF. The CDR3 DNA is TGTGCCAGTAGGCCTCCAGGGGGAAACACCGGGGAGCTGTTTTTT.

The chain combines TRBV2 with TRBJ1-1; TRBD1 might be the D (6 bases). CDR1 SNHLY and CDR2 FYNNEI come from the germline V gene. Trimming took 3 bases from V and 3 from J, leaving 8 bases between them. This CDR3 has 13 amino acids. The chain's CDR3 is CASSDAGDTEAFF. CDR3 in DNA: TGTGCCAGCAGTGACGCAGGGGACACTGAAGCTTTCTTT.

The chain employs TRBV5-1 and TRBJ2-1; TRBD2 agrees at 11 bases. Germline V CDR1 and CDR2: SGHRS, YFSETQ. This CDR3 region has 14 residues. V shed 0 bases, J shed 8 bases, and the junction held 1 base outside the gene matches. The CDR3 DNA reads TGCGCCAGCAGCTTGGTACTAGCGGGAGATGAGCAGTTCTTC. It translates to CASSLVLAGDEQFF. The variable domain in full, completed from reference TRBV5-1 and TRBJ2-1, reads KAGVTQTPRYLIKTRGQQVTLSCSPISGHRSVSWYQQTPGQGLQFLFEYFSETQRNKGNFPGRFSGRQFSNSRSEMNVSTLELGDSALYLCASSLVLAGDEQFFGPGTRLTVL.

The V gene is TRBV5-4, the J gene TRBJ2-5; 11 bases line up with TRBD1. The trim removed 5 bases at V and 4 bases at J, leaving 4 bases unmatched. Germline lookup yields CDR1 SGHNT and CDR2 YYREEE (reference sequence). This CDR3 has 14 residues. CDR3 loop: CASSQGQGVETQYF. DNA of the CDR3: TGTGCCAGCAGTCAGGGACAGGGGGTAGAGACCCAGTACTTC.

The genes are TRBV9 and TRBJ1-1; the D gene is possibly TRBD1 (5 bases). The CDR3 spans 16 residues. Trimming cost V 4 bases and J 5 bases, with 21 bases left between them. CDR1 SGDLS and CDR2 YYNGEE come from the germline V gene. The CDR3 DNA reads as TGTGCCAGCAGCCTTCCCCCAGGGCTGGAAAATACTGAAGCTTTCTTT. Translating it yields CASSLPPGLENTEAFF.

The gene calls are TRBV28 and TRBJ1-2; D call uncertain. This CDR3 comprises 12 residues. Looked up from germline, CDR1 is MDHEN and CDR2 is SYDVKM. V was shortened by 4 bases and J by 7 bases, with 10 bases between the two germline ends. The CDR3 DNA is TGTGCCAGCAGTTACATACAATCTGGCTACACCTTC. Protein: CASSYIQSGYTF.